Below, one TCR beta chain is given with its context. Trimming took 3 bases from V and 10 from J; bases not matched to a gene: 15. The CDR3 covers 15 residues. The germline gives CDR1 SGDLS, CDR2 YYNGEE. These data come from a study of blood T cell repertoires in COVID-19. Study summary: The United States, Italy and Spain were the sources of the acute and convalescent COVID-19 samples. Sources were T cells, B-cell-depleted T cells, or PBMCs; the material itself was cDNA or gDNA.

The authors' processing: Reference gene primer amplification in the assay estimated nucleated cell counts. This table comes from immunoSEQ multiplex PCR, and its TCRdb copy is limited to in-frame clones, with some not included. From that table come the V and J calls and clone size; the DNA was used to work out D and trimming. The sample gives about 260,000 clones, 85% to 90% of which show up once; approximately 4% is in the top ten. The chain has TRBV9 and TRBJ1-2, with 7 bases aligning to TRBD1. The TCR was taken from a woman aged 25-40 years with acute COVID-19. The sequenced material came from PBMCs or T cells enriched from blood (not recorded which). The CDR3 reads CASSARQGGREPYTF. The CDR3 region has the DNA TGTGCCAGCAGCGCACGACAGGGAGGACGGGAACCCTACACCTTC.